One sample yielded the 12 T cell receptor beta chains listed below, sequenced in a study of T cell clonotyping in hematopoietic cell transplantation (TCRdb year 2021). The library was built by means of the immunoSEQ multiplex PCR assay. This is the immuneACCESS table as TCRdb keeps it, with only in-frame sequences that have V and J called. A part of the clones is gone; compared with another copy, unresolved V genes explain less than half, and the rest is unexplained. In this sample the table shows about 45,000 clones, around 94% of which occur a single time. The ten largest account for 0.7% to 0.95% of the sample. Input material: peripheral blood mononuclear cells. These receptor sequences come from a woman aged 50 to 65 in good health. Some clones in this sample may be carry-over from other donors' samples.

This chain connects TRBV7-2 to TRBJ1-2; 9 positions agree with TRBD1. The length of the CDR3 is 14 residues. Germline V gives CDR1 SGHTA, CDR2 FQGNSA. V lost 3 bases to trimming and J lost 2 bases; unmatched junction nucleotides: 1. DNA of the CDR3: TGTGCCAGCAGCTTGGGGACAGGGAACTATGGCTACACCTTC. This encodes CASSLGTGNYGYTF.

This clone has a single count. The chain has TRBV5-5 and TRBJ1-1; D ambiguous. CDR3 length equals 17 residues. Germline-derived CDR1 and CDR2 are SGHKS and YYEKEE (reference sequence). V was trimmed by 4 bases and J by 0 bases, leaving 19 bases between them. CDR3: CASSNTPSRSMNTEAFF. The CDR3 region has the DNA TGTGCCAGCAGCAACACCCCTTCCAGATCCATGAACACTGAAGCTTTCTTT.

The V gene is TRBV6-5, the J gene TRBJ1-1; the D gene is possibly TRBD1 (6 bases). This CDR3 comprises 11 residues. Germline CDR1 and CDR2: MNHEY and SVGAGI. V dropped 7 bases and J dropped 8 bases, with 11 bases sitting between them. CDR3 DNA: TGTGCCAGCACTCAGGGGTTGGAAGCTTTCTTT. Amino acids: CASTQGLEAFF.

The V and J genes are TRBV25-1 and TRBJ1-6; D remains ambiguous. CDR3 length: 14 residues. V was trimmed by 2 bases and J by 5 bases, leaving 7 bases between them. Germline assignment: CDR1 MGHDK and CDR2 SYGVNS. The CDR3 sequence is CASSEGLNNSPLHF. The CDR3 region has the DNA TGTGCCAGCAGTGAAGGGCTTAATAATTCACCCCTCCACTTT.

The V and J genes are TRBV6-5 and TRBJ2-2; a possible D gene is TRBD1 (6 bases). CDR3 length: 16 residues. V was cut by 0 bases and J by 3 bases, with 11 bases left in between. In germline, CDR1 is MNHEY, CDR2 SVGAGI. CDR3 bases: TGTGCCAGCAGTTACTCGCAGGGGATCGACACCGGGGAGCTGTTTTTT. Translating it yields CASSYSQGIDTGELFF.

The chain links TRBV28 to TRBJ2-7; D may be TRBD1 (6 bases). V lost 5 bases, J lost 5 bases, and 13 bases lay in between. Germline lookup yields CDR1 MDHEN and CDR2 SYDVKM. The CDR3 has 13 residues. The CDR3 loop reads CASSHTGLHEQYF. The CDR3 DNA reads as TGTGCCAGCAGTCATACAGGGCTCCACGAGCAGTACTTC.

J is TRBJ1-1 and V is TRBV2; perhaps TRBD1 as D (6 bases). CDR1 SNHLY and CDR2 FYNNEI come from the germline V gene. V shed 4 bases and J shed 5 bases, with 11 bases lying between them. The CDR3 has 13 amino acids. The DNA of the CDR3 is TGTGCCAGCAGTGTAGCAGGGGAGACTGAAGCTTTCTTT. This encodes CASSVAGETEAFF.

V usage is TRBV7-3 and J usage is TRBJ1-1, with no clear D. CDR3 length: 13 amino acids. Germline V gives CDR1 SGHTA, CDR2 FQGTGA. V was cut by 5 bases and J by 3 bases, with 10 bases left in between. The CDR3 coding sequence is TGTGCCAGCAGCCCCCGACGGGACACTGAAGCTTTCTTT. Translating it yields CASSPRRDTEAFF.

The chain employs TRBV11-2 and TRBJ1-1, with 7 positions matching TRBD1. With V trimmed by 3 bases and J by 5 bases, 0 bases remained unmatched. The CDR3 extends over 12 amino acids. Germline values: CDR1 SGHAT, CDR2 FQNNGV. CDR3 DNA: TGTGCCAGCAGCTTCAGGGGGACTGAAGCTTTCTTT. Protein sequence: CASSFRGTEAFF.

This chain uses TRBV2 with TRBJ2-3, with TRBD2 matching 12 bases. The CDR3 loop spans 15 amino acids. CDR1 and CDR2 from the germline V gene are SNHLY and FYNNEI. V gave up 6 bases and J gave up 1 base; unmatched junction bases: 2. The CDR3 bases are TGTGCCAGCAGCCGACTAGCGGGGGGCACAGATACGCAGTATTTT. Translating it yields CASSRLAGGTDTQYF.

J is TRBJ1-2 and V is TRBV29-1; D remains ambiguous. The CDR3 is made up of 10 amino acids. V shed 5 bases and J shed 4 bases, with 5 bases lying between them. Germline V gene lookup returns CDR1 SQVTM and CDR2 ANQGSEA. The CDR3 sequence: CSVLSYGYTF. CDR3 nucleotides: TGCAGCGTTCTCAGCTATGGCTACACCTTC.

This chain connects TRBV27 to TRBJ1-3; D remains ambiguous. From germline, CDR1 is MNHEY and CDR2 SMNVEV (reference sequence). The ends were cut back, 0 bases at V and 0 bases at J, with 6 bases in the middle. This CDR3 is 15 amino acids long. CDR3 residues: CASSLSSDSGNTIYF. The CDR3 DNA follows: TGTGCCAGCAGTTTATCATCAGACTCTGGAAACACCATATATTTT.